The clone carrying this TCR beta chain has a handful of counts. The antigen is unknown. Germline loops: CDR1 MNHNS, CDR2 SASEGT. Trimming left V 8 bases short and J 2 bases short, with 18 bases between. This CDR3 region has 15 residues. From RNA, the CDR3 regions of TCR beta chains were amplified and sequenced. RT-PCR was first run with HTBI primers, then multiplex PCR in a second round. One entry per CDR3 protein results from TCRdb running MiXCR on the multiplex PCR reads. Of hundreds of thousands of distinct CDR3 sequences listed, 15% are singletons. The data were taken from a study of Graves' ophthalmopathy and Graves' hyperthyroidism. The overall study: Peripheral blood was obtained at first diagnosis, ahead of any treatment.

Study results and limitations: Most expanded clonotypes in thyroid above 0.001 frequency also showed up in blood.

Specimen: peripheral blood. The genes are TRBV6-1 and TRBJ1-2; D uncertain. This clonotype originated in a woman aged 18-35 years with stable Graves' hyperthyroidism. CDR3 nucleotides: TGTGCCAGCGCGCGACCCCTCGGGAAGAACTATGGCTACACCTTC. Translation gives CASARPLGKNYGYTF.